The rows below give T cell receptor beta chains drawn from one sample of a study of cytomegalovirus exposure and HLA in healthy donors. Generated by immunoSEQ multiplex PCR, the TCRdb table keeps only in-frame clones and is missing some. The table lists around 75,000 clones, with roughly an eighth in the top ten. The sample comprised PBMCs. All receptors derive from a middle-aged man in good health and CMV-seropositive. CDR3s include the opening cysteine and the closing phenylalanine or tryptophan. The D gene is left open where the match is weak.

J	D	V	CDR3	DNA
TRBJ1-1	.	TRBV4-2	CASSQDQVGSEGGAFF	TGTGCCAGCAGCCAAGATCAGGTGGGCAGCGAAGGAGGAGCTTTCTTT
TRBJ2-5	TRBD2	TRBV30	CAWSVRYSGGAGETQYF	TGTGCCTGGAGTGTACGTTATAGCGGGGGGGCCGGGGAGACCCAGTACTTC
TRBJ2-7	TRBD2	TRBV2	CASSRTLVTSGYEQYF	TGTGCCAGCAGCCGGACTCTGGTGACTAGCGGTTACGAGCAGTACTTC
TRBJ2-3	.	TRBV6-4	CASSDESRGGTDTQYF	TGTGCCAGCAGTGACGAGTCAAGGGGGGGGACAGATACGCAGTATTTT
TRBJ1-1	.	TRBV7-3	CASSLTGGNTEAFF	TGTGCCAGCAGCTTAACAGGAGGGAACACTGAAGCTTTCTTT
TRBJ1-2	.	TRBV30	CAWSVRGWYGYTF	TGTGCCTGGAGTGTACGGGGTTGGTATGGCTACACCTTC
TRBJ2-1	.	TRBV9	CASSVGQNNEQFF	TGTGCCAGCAGCGTAGGACAGAACAATGAGCAGTTCTTC
TRBJ2-6	TRBD1	TRBV13	CASSPGQGAYNVLTF	TGTGCCAGCAGTCCCGGACAGGGGGCATACAACGTCCTGACTTTC
TRBJ1-3	.	TRBV30	CAWSSARDSRGNTIYF	TGTGCCTGGAGTTCAGCCCGGGACTCGCGGGGGAACACCATATATTTT
TRBJ2-3	.	TRBV27	CASSRLGSPDTQYF	TGTGCCAGCTCTAGACTAGGATCCCCAGATACGCAGTATTTT
TRBJ1-5	.	TRBV4-1	CASSQSWSQPQHF	TGCGCCAGCAGCCAAAGCTGGAGCCAGCCCCAGCATTTT
TRBJ1-4	TRBD1	TRBV30	CAWSVPTGGKLFF	TGTGCCTGGAGTGTGCCCACAGGGGGAAAACTGTTTTTT
TRBJ2-5	TRBD1	TRBV27	CASSSPAGGQETQYF	TGTGCCAGCAGTTCTCCCGCAGGGGGCCAAGAGACCCAGTACTTC
TRBJ1-1	.	TRBV12-5	CASVFILGGGDTEAFF	TGTGCTAGTGTCTTCATACTCGGGGGGGGCGACACTGAAGCTTTCTTT
TRBJ1-1	TRBD1	TRBV19	CASSIIQGDTEAFF	TGTGCCAGTAGTATTATACAGGGGGACACTGAAGCTTTCTTT
TRBJ2-1	TRBD1	TRBV19	CASSSLPVLRGRDNEQFF	TGTGCCAGTAGTTCCCTCCCGGTTTTGAGGGGGCGTGACAATGAGCAGTTCTTC
TRBJ2-5	.	TRBV2	CASSGVRGLQETQYF	TGTGCCAGCAGTGGGGTCAGGGGTTTACAAGAGACCCAGTACTTC
TRBJ2-1	TRBD2	TRBV7-9	CASSLQATSGYNEQFF	TGTGCCAGCAGCTTACAGGCTACTAGCGGGTACAATGAGCAGTTCTTC
TRBJ1-5	.	TRBV6-5	CASSYGRPGNQPQHF	TGTGCCAGCAGTTACGGGCGCCCAGGCAATCAGCCCCAGCATTTT
TRBJ2-3	.	TRBV30	CAWSGSSRDFTDTQYF	TGTGCCTGGTCGGGCTCTTCCCGGGACTTCACAGATACGCAGTATTTT
TRBJ1-3	TRBD1	TRBV18	CASSPRQGATGNTIYF	TGTGCCAGCTCACCTCGACAGGGGGCGACTGGAAACACCATATATTTT
TRBJ2-5	TRBD1	TRBV5-1	CASSLGQGSRETQYF	TGCGCCAGCAGCTTGGGACAGGGTAGCCGGGAGACCCAGTACTTC
TRBJ2-1	TRBD2	TRBV7-7	CASSLHGTSGYNEQFF	TGTGCCAGCAGCCTCCACGGGACTAGCGGGTACAATGAGCAGTTCTTC
TRBJ2-2	.	TRBV11-1	CASSSNRVGTNTGELFF	TGTGCCAGCAGCTCAAACAGGGTAGGGACGAACACCGGGGAGCTGTTTTTT
TRBJ1-5	TRBD1	TRBV5-1	CASSFSTGGQPQHF	TGCGCCAGCAGCTTTTCTACAGGGGGCCAGCCCCAGCATTTT
TRBJ2-1	TRBD1	TRBV5-1	CASSGGDRQNNEQFF	TGCGCCAGCAGCGGCGGGGACAGGCAGAACAATGAGCAGTTCTTC
TRBJ2-7	.	TRBV5-6	CASSVDSEGSYEQYF	TGTGCCAGCAGCGTCGACAGTGAAGGATCCTACGAGCAGTACTTC
TRBJ1-1	.	TRBV6-1	CASSREMNTEAFF	TGTGCCAGCAGCCGGGAGATGAACACTGAAGCTTTCTTT
TRBJ1-2	.	TRBV29-1	CSVEGLDRNYGYTF	TGCAGCGTTGAGGGACTGGACCGGAACTATGGCTACACCTTC
TRBJ2-3	TRBD2	TRBV5-1	CASKGLAGGPDTQYF	TGCGCCAGCAAGGGACTAGCGGGAGGTCCCGATACGCAGTATTTT
TRBJ2-3	TRBD2	TRBV7-2	CASSLTRTSGSTDTQYF	TGTGCCAGCAGCTTGACCCGGACTAGCGGCAGCACAGATACGCAGTATTTT
TRBJ2-7	.	TRBV2	CASSANREGNEQYF	TGTGCCAGCAGTGCTAACAGGGAAGGGAACGAGCAGTACTTC
TRBJ1-2	.	TRBV29-1	CSVETGFGYTF	TGCAGCGTTGAGACAGGATTCGGCTACACCTTC
TRBJ1-5	.	TRBV5-4	CASSSTDYQPQHF	TGTGCCAGCAGCTCGACTGACTATCAGCCCCAGCATTTT
TRBJ1-1	.	TRBV28	CASSLYRNEAFF	TGTGCCAGCAGTCTATACAGGAATGAAGCTTTCTTT
TRBJ2-7	.	TRBV27	CASSWGSGSYEQYF	TGTGCCAGCAGTTGGGGTAGCGGCTCCTACGAGCAGTACTTC
TRBJ1-5	TRBD1	TRBV4-1	CASSHTGGGNQPQHF	TGCGCCAGCAGCCATACAGGGGGGGGCAATCAGCCCCAGCATTTT